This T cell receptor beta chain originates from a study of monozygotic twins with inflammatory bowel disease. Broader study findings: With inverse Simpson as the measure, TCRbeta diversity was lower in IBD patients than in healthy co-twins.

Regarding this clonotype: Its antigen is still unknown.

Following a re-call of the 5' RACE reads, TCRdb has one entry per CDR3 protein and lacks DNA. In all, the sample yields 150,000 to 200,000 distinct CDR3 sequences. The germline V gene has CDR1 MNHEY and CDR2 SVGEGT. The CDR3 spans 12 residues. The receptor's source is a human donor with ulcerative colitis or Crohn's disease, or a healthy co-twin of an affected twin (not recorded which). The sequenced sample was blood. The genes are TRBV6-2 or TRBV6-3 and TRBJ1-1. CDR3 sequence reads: CASSKQRTEAFF.